The present T cell receptor (beta chain) was sequenced within a study of cytotoxic CD8 clonotypes in ibrutinib-treated CLL. Across the study: After a median roughly 12 months on treatment (6 to 36), response samples were drawn.

Sequencing used immunoSEQ multiplex PCR; TCRdb keeps in-frame clones, though not all of them. Found here are 100,000 or so clones, approximately 58% of them singletons; the top ten hold 35% to 40%. In this sample, this clone turned up once. Germline-derived CDR1 and CDR2 are DFQATT and SNEGSKA (reference sequence). CDR3 length: 11 residues. Trimming stripped 5 bases from V and 1 base from J, with 6 bases between. This specimen consisted of PBMCs, obtained after 24 months of ibrutinib treatment. The TCR originated in a human donor with chronic lymphocytic leukemia. The chain uses TRBV20-1 and TRBJ2-7; no firm D call. DNA for the CDR3: TGCAGTGCTGGGCCTTCCTACGAGCAGTACTTC. This codes for CSAGPSYEQYF.